These 18 T cell receptor beta chains share one sample of origin, sequenced in a study of shared clonotypes between healthy human individuals. Sequenced by immunoSEQ multiplex PCR; TCRdb stores in-frame clones only, minus some. The sample yields about 2,200,000 clones, about 93% seen once. CD45RO-negative CD8 cells positively selected for CCR7 made up the naive population, which excluded terminally differentiated effector memory CD45RA+ cells. The material sequenced was naive CD8+ T cells from PBMCs. Receptors were obtained from a man aged 18 to 30 in good health. Some clones in this sample may be carry-over from other donors' samples.

The genes are TRBV5-6 and TRBJ2-3; 9 bases align to TRBD2. The length of the CDR3 is 15 residues. Germline V gives CDR1 SGHDT, CDR2 YYEEEE. After removal of 4 bases from V and 1 base from J, the junction contained 4 bases not matched to a gene. CDR3 region: CASSQRTSGTDTQYF. CDR3 nucleotides: TGTGCCAGCAGCCAGAGGACTAGCGGCACAGATACGCAGTATTTT. The full variable domain, rest sourced from reference TRBV5-6 and TRBJ2-3, is DAGVTQSPTHLIKTRGQQVTLRCSPKSGHDTVSWYQQALGQGPQFIFQYYEEEERQRGNFPDRFSGHQFPNYSSELNVNALLLGDSALYLCASSQRTSGTDTQYFGPGTRLTVL.

This sequence joins TRBV7-9 and TRBJ2-7; D is unclear. The CDR3 loop spans 13 amino acids. Germline values: CDR1 SEHNR, CDR2 FQNEAQ (reference sequence). The ends were cut back, 5 bases at V and 0 bases at J, with 8 bases in the middle. DNA for the CDR3: TGTGCCAGCAGCCCAGTGGGCTCCTACGAGCAGTACTTC. Translated: CASSPVGSYEQYF.

This chain joins TRBV6-5 and TRBJ2-1; 9 bases map to TRBD2. From germline, CDR1 is MNHEY and CDR2 SVGAGI. The CDR3 contains 15 residues. Trimming removed 2 bases from V and 8 bases from J; junction bases left unmatched: 7. Here the CDR3 DNA reads TGTGCCAGCAGTTACCGGCTAGCGGGAATGGATGAGCAGTTCTTC. It specifies CASSYRLAGMDEQFF.

The chain carries TRBV6-6 and TRBJ1-3; TRBD1 is a possible D gene (6 bases). The CDR3 is 15 amino acids. V lost 2 bases to trimming and J lost 4 bases, with 12 bases between them. Germline V CDR1 and CDR2: MNHNY, SVGAGI (reference sequence). DNA of the CDR3: TGTGCCAGCAGTTACAACGGGGGGCGCGGAAACACCATATATTTT. Its protein product is CASSYNGGRGNTIYF.

The chain combines TRBV27 with TRBJ2-7; 7 bases are shared with TRBD2. The CDR3 sequence is 17 residues long. J gave up 0 bases and V 4 bases, and 12 bases lay outside the gene matches. CDR1 and CDR2 (germline): MNHEY, SMNVEV (reference sequence). CDR3 region: CASSSPPLARSSYEQYF. The CDR3 nucleotides read TGTGCCAGCAGTTCTCCACCACTAGCGAGAAGCTCCTACGAGCAGTACTTC.

V is TRBV5-8 and J is TRBJ1-1; 8 bases agree with TRBD1. The ends lost 3 bases at V and 4 bases at J; junction bases unmatched: 14. CDR1 and CDR2 (germline): SGHTS, YDEGEE. This CDR3 has 17 residues. This CDR3 reads CASSSRRTGKDGTEAFF. CDR3 in DNA: TGTGCCAGCAGCTCCCGGAGGACAGGGAAAGATGGCACTGAAGCTTTCTTT.

The rearrangement uses TRBV5-4 and TRBJ1-1; 8 bases match TRBD1. The germline V gene has CDR1 SGHNT and CDR2 YYREEE (reference sequence). This CDR3 region has 14 residues. V lost 3 bases to trimming and J lost 5 bases; unmatched junction nucleotides: 6. This CDR3 reads CASSSDRELTEAFF. The CDR3 DNA follows: TGTGCCAGCAGCTCGGACAGGGAATTAACTGAAGCTTTCTTT.

A note on this clone: The same CDR3 is also encoded by other DNA sequences in this sample. The chain employs TRBV19 and TRBJ2-7; D remains unclear. The CDR3 is 13 residues long. The ends were cut back, 5 bases at V and 0 bases at J, with 8 bases in the middle. From germline, CDR1 is LNHDA and CDR2 SQIVND (reference sequence). CDR3 sequence: CASSSKYSYEQYF. CDR3 DNA: TGTGCCAGTAGTTCAAAATACTCCTACGAGCAGTACTTC. The whole variable domain, filled in from reference TRBV19 and TRBJ2-7, reads DGGITQSPKYLFRKEGQNVTLSCEQNLNHDAMYWYRQDPGQGLRLIYYSQIVNDFQKGDIAEGYSVSREKKESFPLTVTSAQKNPTAFYLCASSSKYSYEQYFGPGTRLTVT.

V gene TRBV5-1 combines with J gene TRBJ1-1; D unresolved. V lost 4 bases and J 3 bases, leaving 10 bases between the germline ends. The CDR3 has 13 amino acids. Germline-derived CDR1 and CDR2 are SGHRS and YFSETQ. The CDR3 DNA sequence: TGCGCCAGCAGCGCGGCCGACGACACTGAAGCTTTCTTT. This translates into CASSAADDTEAFF. Together with reference TRBV5-1 and TRBJ1-1, the CDR3 gives the full variable domain: KAGVTQTPRYLIKTRGQQVTLSCSPISGHRSVSWYQQTPGQGLQFLFEYFSETQRNKGNFPGRFSGRQFSNSRSEMNVSTLELGDSALYLCASSAADDTEAFFGQGTRLTVV.

The rearrangement links TRBV9 to TRBJ2-5; D uncertain. Germline V CDR1 and CDR2: SGDLS, YYNGEE. The CDR3 has 16 residues. Trimming removed 0 bases at V and 1 base at J, with 13 bases between. Written as DNA, the CDR3 is TGTGCCAGCAGCGTAGATGCAGCTTTGGGCCAAGAGACCCAGTACTTC. It is translated as CASSVDAALGQETQYF.

The J gene is TRBJ1-1, the V gene TRBV6-5; a possible D gene is TRBD1 (6 bases). V was clipped by 7 bases and J by 0 bases, with 12 bases between them. CDR3 length equals 14 residues. Germline CDR1 reads MNHEY; CDR2 reads SVGAGI. The CDR3: CASIPRTVNTEAFF. The CDR3 DNA reads as TGTGCCAGCATTCCGAGGACAGTGAACACTGAAGCTTTCTTT.

The chain combines TRBV28 with TRBJ2-1, with TRBD2 matching over 8 bases. This CDR3 comprises 15 residues. Germline V gene sequence: CDR1 MDHEN, CDR2 SYDVKM. The V and J ends lost 5 bases and 7 bases, in that order; junction bases with no gene match: 10. The DNA for the CDR3 is TGTGCCAGCAGTCCAATAGCGGGGCGAGGGAATGAGCAGTTCTTC. Translated: CASSPIAGRGNEQFF.

This clone is a singleton in its sample. This chain joins TRBV9 and TRBJ2-1; 8 bases align to TRBD2. The V gene's germline CDR1 is SGDLS and CDR2 YYNGEE. The length of the CDR3 is 15 residues. V shed 0 bases, J shed 9 bases, and the junction held 8 bases outside the gene matches. Here the CDR3 reads CASSVGAGRAGEQFF. The CDR3 DNA reads as TGTGCCAGCAGCGTAGGAGCCGGGAGGGCGGGTGAGCAGTTCTTC.

Comment on this clone: Other nucleotide sequences in the sample specify the same CDR3. The chain links TRBV27 to TRBJ2-7; D remains ambiguous. The germline V gene has CDR1 MNHEY and CDR2 SMNVEV (reference sequence). The CDR3 length is 13 residues. Trimming took 4 bases from V and 1 from J, leaving 8 bases between them. CDR3 protein: CASSSRLSYEQYF. The DNA of the CDR3 is TGTGCCAGCAGTTCCCGCCTTTCCTACGAGCAGTACTTC.

This sequence joins TRBV7-9 and TRBJ2-4; D may be TRBD1 or TRBD2 (5 bases each). This CDR3 region has 14 residues. Germline-derived CDR1 and CDR2 are SEHNR and FQNEAQ (reference sequence). Trimming took 5 bases from V and 3 from J, leaving 11 bases between them. The CDR3 region has the DNA TGTGCCAGCAGCCCACGGGACGGCAAAAACATTCAGTACTTC. Translating gives CASSPRDGKNIQYF. The whole variable domain, filled in from reference TRBV7-9 and TRBJ2-4, reads DTGVSQNPRHKITKRGQNVTFRCDPISEHNRLYWYRQTLGQGPEFLTYFQNEAQLEKSRLLSDRFSAERPKGSFSTLEIQRTEQGDSAMYLCASSPRDGKNIQYFGAGTRLSVL.

A single count supports this clone. The rearrangement joins TRBV27 to TRBJ1-2; a weak D match, TRBD1 (6 bases). Trimming removed 2 bases at V and 4 bases at J, with 17 bases between. The CDR3 is made up of 16 amino acids. CDR1 and CDR2 from the germline V gene are MNHEY and SMNVEV (reference sequence). CDR3 DNA sequence: TGTGCCAGCAGTTTAAGGACGGGGGCAGATATCTATGGCTACACCTTC. Its protein product is CASSLRTGADIYGYTF.

CDR3 in DNA: TGTGCCAGCAGCCCCCTCAGGGCCCGCACAGATACGCAGTATTTT. Encoded protein: CASSPLRARTDTQYF. This chain uses TRBV9 with TRBJ2-3; possible D gene TRBD1, 5 bases. Germline CDR1 and CDR2: SGDLS and YYNGEE. The V end lost 4 bases, the J end lost 1 base, and 13 bases lay between the germline ends. The CDR3 runs 15 residues.

V and J are TRBV27 and TRBJ1-6; 7 bases map to TRBD1. The germline V gene has CDR1 MNHEY and CDR2 SMNVEV (reference sequence). With 6 bases clipped from V and 7 bases from J, the junction kept 9 bases outside the gene matches. The CDR3 contains 15 residues. CDR3 sequence: CASRLGQALNSPLHF. The DNA for the CDR3 is TGTGCCAGCAGGCTCGGACAGGCCCTGAATTCACCCCTCCACTTT.